The 6 T cell receptor beta chains below all came from one sample that was sequenced in a study of T-cell reconstitution after alpha-beta-depleted transplantation in children. The authors prepared the TCRbeta library with unique molecular identifiers. TCRdb itself ran the PCR reads through MiXCR, one entry per CDR3 protein. Of roughly 74,000 distinct CDR3 sequences in the sample, around 18% are singletons; the top ten hold less than 60%. The sequencing used PBMCs, mostly from graft donor cells, collected 360 days after TCRalphabeta/CD19-depleted stem cell transplant. The receptors come from a male patient aged 2-9 years who had a stem cell transplant for acute lymphoblastic leukemia, so the T cells may come from the graft donor.

The chain links TRBV7-7 to TRBJ2-7; D is unresolved. CDR1 is SSHAT, CDR2 FNYEAQ, per germline (reference sequence). This CDR3 region has 15 residues. Trimming took off 3 bases at V and 0 bases at J, with 12 bases between the two ends. The CDR3 nucleotides are TGTGCCAGCAGCTTTGTAGCTTCTTACTCCTACGAGCAGTACTTC. This gives the protein CASSFVASYSYEQYF. The complete variable domain, with remaining parts taken from reference TRBV7-7 and TRBJ2-7, reads GAGVSQSPRYKVTKRGQDVTLRCDPISSHATLYWYQQALGQGPEFLTYFNYEAQPDKSGLPSDRFSAERPEGSISTLTIQRTEQRDSAMYRCASSFVASYSYEQYFGPGTRLTVT.

The chain employs TRBV6-1 and TRBJ2-5, with D tentatively TRBD1 (6 bases). The CDR3 has 15 residues. Germline V lookup: CDR1 MNHNS, CDR2 SASEGT. V was pared by 5 bases and J by 1 base, with 14 bases between. The CDR3 nucleotides read TGTGCCAGCAGTACGCTACAGGGATTCCAAGAGACCCAGTACTTC. Amino acid sequence: CASSTLQGFQETQYF.

At least ten counts were recorded for this clonotype. The rearrangement links TRBV10-3 to TRBJ2-7; 11 bases line up with TRBD2. The CDR3 extends over 17 amino acids. Germline V CDR1 and CDR2: ENHRY, SYGVKD. V was clipped by 3 bases and J by 6 bases; unmatched bases: 13. CDR3 residues: CAISDRLTVAGGPEQYF. As DNA, the CDR3 is TGTGCCATCAGTGACCGATTAACGGTAGCGGGAGGGCCCGAGCAGTACTTC.

The chain joins TRBV10-1 to TRBJ2-1; 10 bases align to TRBD1. In germline, CDR1 is WNHNN, CDR2 SYGVQD (reference sequence). This CDR3 comprises 16 residues. V was clipped by 4 bases and J by 6 bases; unmatched bases: 9. The CDR3 loop reads CASSAYQGQGSNEQFF. The CDR3 nucleotides read TGCGCCAGCAGTGCCTATCAGGGACAGGGGAGCAATGAGCAGTTCTTC.

The J gene is TRBJ2-7, the V gene TRBV12-3 or TRBV12-4; tentative D call: TRBD1 (6 bases). The CDR3 runs 15 residues. Trimming removed 1 base from V and 3 bases from J, with 13 bases in between. The DNA for the CDR3 is TGTGCCAGCAGTTTAGGGACAGCGCCTGACTACGAGCAGTACTTC. Translation gives CASSLGTAPDYEQYF.

This rearrangement joins TRBV4-2 to TRBJ2-7; unclear D gene. V gave up 0 bases and J gave up 13 bases, with 22 bases separating them. This CDR3 comprises 15 residues. The germline CDR1 and CDR2 sequences are LGHNA and YNFKEQ. The CDR3 reads CASSQERLAGGTRYF. CDR3 DNA sequence: TGTGCCAGCAGCCAAGAAAGGCTTGCTGGCGGAACCCGTTACTTC.